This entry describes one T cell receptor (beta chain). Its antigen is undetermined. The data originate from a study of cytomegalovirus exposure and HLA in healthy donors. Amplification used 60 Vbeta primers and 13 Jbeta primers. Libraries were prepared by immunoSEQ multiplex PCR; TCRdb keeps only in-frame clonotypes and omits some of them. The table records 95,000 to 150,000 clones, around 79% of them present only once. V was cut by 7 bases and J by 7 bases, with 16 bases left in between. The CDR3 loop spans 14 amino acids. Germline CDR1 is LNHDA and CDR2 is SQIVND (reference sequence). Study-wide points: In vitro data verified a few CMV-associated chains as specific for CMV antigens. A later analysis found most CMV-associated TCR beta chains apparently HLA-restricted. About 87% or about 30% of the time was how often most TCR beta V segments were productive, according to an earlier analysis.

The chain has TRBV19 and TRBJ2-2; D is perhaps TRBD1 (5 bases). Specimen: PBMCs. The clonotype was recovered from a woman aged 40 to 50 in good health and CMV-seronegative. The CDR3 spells CASTKDGRVGELFF. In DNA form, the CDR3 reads TGTGCCAGTACAAAGGACGGCAGGGTCGGGGAGCTGTTTTTT.